This TCR beta chain stems from a study of regulatory T cells in long-lasting Graves disease. On the study more broadly: Positivity for TSH receptor antibodies plus over 5 years of antithyroid drugs meant persistent Graves' disease.

This clonotype has a handful of counts. Its matching antigen is unknown. To make TCR beta libraries, researchers used iRepertoire HTBI primers and Arm-PCR of CDR3 regions. MiXCR, applied by TCRdb to the multiplex PCR reads, yields one record per CDR3 protein. Of 310,000 or so distinct CDR3 sequences listed, approximately 20% are singletons. Time point given: persistent/refractory GD, antithyroid drugs over 5 years with positive TRAb. PBMC-derived RNA was used for the TCR library. Collection of peripheral blood (about 8.1 milliliters) was done using EDTA tubes. Broader study findings: There were preferences for TRBV28, TRBJ1-2 and TRBJ2-5 in persistent disease. Persistent Graves' patients showed less TCR diversity than newly diagnosed ones.

Germline V gene sequence: CDR1 SGHRS, CDR2 YFSETQ. The length of the CDR3 is 15 residues. The V gene end was trimmed by 0 bases and the J gene end by 3 bases; junction bases not matched to a gene: 6. The chain couples TRBV5-1 to TRBJ2-7; 7 bases align to TRBD2. The sample in question was peripheral blood mononuclear cells (PBMCs), obtained when the disease was refractory, from a patient treated with antithyroid drugs. This sequence originates from a female donor with Graves disease. The DNA for the CDR3 is TGCGCCAGCAGCTTGGGGGCGGGAGCGAACTACGAGCAGTACTTC. This translates into CASSLGAGANYEQYF.